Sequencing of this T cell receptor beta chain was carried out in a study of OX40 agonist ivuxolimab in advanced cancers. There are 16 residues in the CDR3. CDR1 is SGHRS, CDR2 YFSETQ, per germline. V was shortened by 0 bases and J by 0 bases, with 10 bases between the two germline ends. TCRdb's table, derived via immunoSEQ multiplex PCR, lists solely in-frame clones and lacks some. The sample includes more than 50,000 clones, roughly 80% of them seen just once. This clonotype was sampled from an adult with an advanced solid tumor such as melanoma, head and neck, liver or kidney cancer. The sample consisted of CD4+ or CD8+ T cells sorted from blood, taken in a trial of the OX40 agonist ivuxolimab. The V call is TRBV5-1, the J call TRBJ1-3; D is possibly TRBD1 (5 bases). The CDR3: CASSLVQQASGNTIYF. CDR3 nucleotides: TGCGCCAGCAGCTTGGTTCAACAGGCCTCTGGAAACACCATATATTTT.